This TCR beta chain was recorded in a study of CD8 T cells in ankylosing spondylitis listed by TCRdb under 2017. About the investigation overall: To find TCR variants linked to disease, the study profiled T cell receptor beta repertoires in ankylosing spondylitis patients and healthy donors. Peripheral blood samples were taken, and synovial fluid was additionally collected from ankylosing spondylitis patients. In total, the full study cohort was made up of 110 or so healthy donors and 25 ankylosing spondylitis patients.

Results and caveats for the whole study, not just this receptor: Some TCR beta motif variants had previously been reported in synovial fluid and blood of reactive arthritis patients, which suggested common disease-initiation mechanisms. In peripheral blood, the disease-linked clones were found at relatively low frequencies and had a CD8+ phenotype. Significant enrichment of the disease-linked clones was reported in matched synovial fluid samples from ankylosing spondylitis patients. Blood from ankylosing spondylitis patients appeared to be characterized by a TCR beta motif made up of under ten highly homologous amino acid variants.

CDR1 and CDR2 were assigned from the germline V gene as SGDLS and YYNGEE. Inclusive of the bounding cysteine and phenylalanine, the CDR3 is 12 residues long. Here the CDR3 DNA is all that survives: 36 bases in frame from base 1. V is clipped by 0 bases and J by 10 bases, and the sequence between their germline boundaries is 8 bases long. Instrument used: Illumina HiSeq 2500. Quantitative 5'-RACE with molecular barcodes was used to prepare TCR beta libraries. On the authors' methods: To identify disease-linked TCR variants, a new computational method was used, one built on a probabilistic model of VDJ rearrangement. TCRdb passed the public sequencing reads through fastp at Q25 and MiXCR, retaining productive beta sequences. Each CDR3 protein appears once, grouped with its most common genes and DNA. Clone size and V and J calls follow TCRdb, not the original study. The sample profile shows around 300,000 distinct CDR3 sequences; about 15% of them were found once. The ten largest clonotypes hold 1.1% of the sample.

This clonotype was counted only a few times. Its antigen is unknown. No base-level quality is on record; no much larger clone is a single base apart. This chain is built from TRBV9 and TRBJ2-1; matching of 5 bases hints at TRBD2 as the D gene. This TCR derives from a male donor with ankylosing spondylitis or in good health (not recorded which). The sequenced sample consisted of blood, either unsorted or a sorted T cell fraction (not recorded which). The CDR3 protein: CASSVAGKEQFF. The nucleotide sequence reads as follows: TGTGCCAGCAGCGTAGCCGGGAAAGAGCAGTTCTTC.